Listed here is a single TCR beta chain. No antigen is known for it. TCRdb keeps only in-frame clones here, not all; method: immunoSEQ multiplex PCR. The repertoire holds about 140,000 clones, with 75% to 90% as singletons. The sample comes from a study of T cell responses to AZD1222 COVID-19 vaccine. Study-level information: Second-dose groups at about 4 or about 12 weeks were pooled. Whole-study findings and limits: Donors were largely white British and mainly female; clonal diversity was possibly underestimated.

This CDR3 has 16 amino acids. Germline-derived CDR1 and CDR2 are SNHLY and FYNNEI. The trim removed 5 bases at V and 9 bases at J, leaving 10 bases unmatched. The genes are TRBV2 and TRBJ1-6; the match to TRBD1 covers 10 bases. This clonotype was obtained from an adult in good health. Sequences were derived from peripheral blood, sampled on day 0 of AZD1222 vaccination. DNA for the CDR3: TGTGCCAGCAGTAGGACAGGGGGACCGAGTCCTTCACCCCTCCACTTT. This sequence encodes CASSRTGGPSPSPLHF. The variable domain in full, completed from reference TRBV2 and TRBJ1-6, reads EPEVTQTPSHQVTQMGQEVILRCVPISNHLYFYWYRQILGQKVEFLVSFYNNEISEKSEIFDDQFSVERPDGSNFTLKIRSTKLEDSAMYFCASSRTGGPSPSPLHFGNGTRLTVT.